This T cell receptor (beta chain) comes out of a study of T cells in women clearing cervical HPV infection. The protocol was immunoSEQ multiplex PCR, while the TCRdb copy is restricted to in-frame clones and leaves out a portion. This repertoire includes 39,000 or so clones. Between the trimmed V and J ends, which lost 4 bases and 7 bases, there was a span of 14 bases. The CDR3 runs to 13 residues. CDR1 is SQVTM, CDR2 ANQGSEA, per germline. Notes on this clone: The CDR3 is cut off 3 residues early in the read; its end comes from the germline J gene.

Sequenced: blood buffy coat. This TCR was recovered from a woman aged 18 to 75 with a cervical HPV16 infection that either progressed to CIN3+ or cleared (not recorded which). The rearrangement links TRBV29-1 to TRBJ1-5, with D perhaps matching TRBD1 (6 bases). The CDR3 DNA, read in part, is TGCAGCGTTGCTTCAGGGGCCGAGCAGCCC. It yields the protein CSVASGAEQP. The CDR3, in full, reads CSVASGAEQPQHF.